The 28 T cell receptor beta chains below come from one sample, sequenced in a study of long-term antiretroviral therapy in people with HIV. The authors ran the immunoSEQ assay, v3.0, at survey level. Using immunoSEQ multiplex PCR, the repertoire was profiled, and TCRdb retains in-frame clones only, with some absent. Altogether about 33,000 clones are present, 65% to 80% being singletons, with the ten largest covering around 8%. Material: unsorted PBMCs, obtained 3.1 years after starting antiretroviral therapy. All receptors come from a woman aged 45-60 years with HIV.

The chain has TRBV29-1 and TRBJ1-2; D may be TRBD1 (5 bases). The CDR3 is 12 residues long. Between the trimmed V and J ends, which lost 1 base and 4 bases, there was a span of 7 bases. Germline lookup yields CDR1 SQVTM and CDR2 ANQGSEA. This CDR3 reads CSVEAGPYGYTF. For the CDR3, the DNA is TGCAGCGTTGAAGCAGGGCCCTATGGCTACACCTTC.

The chain links TRBV29-1 to TRBJ2-5; 9 nucleotides line up with TRBD2. V was clipped by 4 bases and J by 5 bases; unmatched bases: 8. Germline CDR1 reads SQVTM; CDR2 reads ANQGSEA. There are 14 residues in the CDR3. In DNA form, the CDR3 reads TGCAGCGTTGGCCCTAGCGGGGTCAGGGAGACCCAGTACTTC. Translation: CSVGPSGVRETQYF.

This clone showed up just once. The rearrangement uses TRBV18 and TRBJ2-2; D ambiguous. This CDR3 is 16 amino acids long. The V end lost 2 bases, the J end lost 0 bases, and 10 bases lay between the germline ends. Germline assignment: CDR1 KGHSH and CDR2 LQKENI. The CDR3 is CASSPDSTANTGELFF. The CDR3 nucleotides are TGTGCCAGCTCACCAGATAGCACCGCGAACACCGGGGAGCTGTTTTTT.

This chain uses TRBV4-1 with TRBJ2-3; D is ambiguous. CDR1 MGHRA and CDR2 YSYEKL come from the germline V gene. The CDR3 runs 13 residues. V was trimmed by 4 bases and J by 4 bases, leaving 9 bases between them. The CDR3 spells CASSPGHSDTQYF. The DNA for the CDR3 is TGCGCCAGCAGCCCCGGCCATTCAGATACGCAGTATTTT.

V gene TRBV9 combines with J gene TRBJ2-1, with D unclear. Germline V gives CDR1 SGDLS, CDR2 YYNGEE. CDR3 length: 14 amino acids. Trimming pared 0 bases from V and 2 bases from J, leaving 6 bases between. The CDR3 bases are TGTGCCAGCAGCGTAGGAAATCCCTACAATGAGCAGTTCTTC. Protein: CASSVGNPYNEQFF.

The gene calls are TRBV5-1 and TRBJ2-3; D gene ambiguous. CDR3 length: 17 amino acids. Deletions cut 6 bases from V and 0 bases from J, with 20 bases between. The germline V gene encodes CDR1 SGHRS and CDR2 YFSETQ. CDR3 amino acids: CASTEGRKLRSTDTQYF. In DNA, the CDR3 is TGCGCCAGCACCGAAGGGCGGAAACTAAGGAGCACAGATACGCAGTATTTT. Supplemented by reference TRBV5-1 and TRBJ2-3, the full variable domain reads KAGVTQTPRYLIKTRGQQVTLSCSPISGHRSVSWYQQTPGQGLQFLFEYFSETQRNKGNFPGRFSGRQFSNSRSEMNVSTLELGDSALYLCASTEGRKLRSTDTQYFGPGTRLTVL.

The rearrangement uses TRBV27 and TRBJ2-2; no firm D call. Trimming left V 7 bases short and J 1 base short, with 4 bases between. CDR3 length: 12 residues. Germline CDR1 and CDR2: MNHEY and SMNVEV (reference sequence). CDR3 loop: CASTKNTGELFF. CDR3 coding DNA: TGTGCCAGCACCAAGAACACCGGGGAGCTGTTTTTT.

The chain recombines TRBV5-1 with TRBJ1-1; the D is unclear. V was cut by 0 bases and J by 0 bases, with 6 bases left in between. The CDR3 spans 14 residues. Germline CDR1 reads SGHRS; CDR2 reads YFSETQ. DNA for the CDR3: TGCGCCAGCAGCTTGGGACTGCTGAACACTGAAGCTTTCTTT. This sequence encodes CASSLGLLNTEAFF.

V and J are TRBV29-1 and TRBJ2-1, with a weak D call TRBD2 (5 bases). The length of the CDR3 is 13 residues. The V gene's germline CDR1 is SQVTM and CDR2 ANQGSEA. V was trimmed by 5 bases and J by 5 bases, leaving 13 bases between them. CDR3 in amino acids: CSVRIASDNEQFF. CDR3 DNA: TGCAGCGTTCGAATAGCGTCGGACAATGAGCAGTTCTTC.

The chain carries TRBV6-5 and TRBJ2-7; D unclear. This CDR3 comprises 13 residues. The V end lost 0 bases, the J end lost 6 bases, and 9 bases lay between the germline ends. Germline CDR1 reads MNHEY; CDR2 reads SVGAGI. CDR3 coding DNA: TGTGCCAGCAGTTACTCTAATGTGGGCGAGCAGTACGTC. As protein: CASSYSNVGEQYV.

The chain links TRBV27 to TRBJ2-7; 7 bases fit TRBD1. Germline CDR1 MNHEY, CDR2 SMNVEV (reference sequence). V was clipped by 1 base and J by 0 bases; unmatched bases: 6. The CDR3 contains 16 residues. CDR3 amino acids: CASSLFSGGSSYEQYF. For the CDR3, the DNA is TGTGCCAGCAGTTTATTTTCAGGGGGAAGCTCCTACGAGCAGTACTTC.

CDR3 sequence reads: CASRAAQGRATEAFF. CDR3 sequence (DNA): TGTGCCAGCAGGGCTGCCCAGGGGCGGGCCACTGAAGCTTTCTTT. This chain links TRBV25-1 with TRBJ1-1; D might be TRBD1 (6 bases). Germline V gene lookup returns CDR1 MGHDK and CDR2 SYGVNS. The CDR3 covers 15 residues. V was clipped by 6 bases and J by 4 bases, with 18 bases between them.

The rearrangement links TRBV18 to TRBJ1-1; the match to TRBD1 covers 8 bases. The V and J ends lost 3 bases and 4 bases, in that order; junction bases with no gene match: 7. CDR1 is KGHSH, CDR2 LQKENI, per germline. The CDR3 is made up of 15 amino acids. The CDR3 loop is CASSPGTGMSTEAFF. Written as DNA, the CDR3 is TGTGCCAGCTCACCCGGGACAGGTATGAGCACTGAAGCTTTCTTT.

CDR3 sequence: CASRSGGSNQPQHF. CDR3 sequence (DNA): TGTGCCAGCAGGTCAGGGGGTAGCAATCAGCCCCAGCATTTT. This chain uses TRBV28 with TRBJ1-5; 7 bases agree with TRBD1. J lost 0 bases, V lost 6 bases, and 2 bases had no gene match. The CDR3 loop spans 14 amino acids. Germline CDR1 is MDHEN and CDR2 is SYDVKM.

The V gene is TRBV19, the J gene TRBJ2-3, with D uncertain. V was shortened by 1 base and J by 4 bases, with 6 bases between the two germline ends. The CDR3 totals 13 residues. From germline, CDR1 is LNHDA and CDR2 SQIVND (reference sequence). CDR3 nucleotides: TGTGCCAGTAGTATAGCAAGCGCAGATACGCAGTATTTT. Its translation: CASSIASADTQYF.

Here the CDR3 reads CASSAGQGRETQYF. CDR3 nucleotide sequence: TGTGCCAGCAGTGCGGGACAGGGGAGAGAGACCCAGTACTTC. J is TRBJ2-5 and V is TRBV6-5, with 10 bases aligning to TRBD1. The V gene's germline CDR1 is MNHEY and CDR2 SVGAGI. The V gene end was trimmed by 5 bases and the J gene end by 4 bases; junction bases not matched to a gene: 4. The CDR3 covers 14 residues.

V is TRBV7-8 and J is TRBJ2-2, with TRBD1 matching 9 bases. The CDR3 runs 17 residues. The V gene end was trimmed by 4 bases and the J gene end by 4 bases; junction bases not matched to a gene: 10. Germline CDR1 and CDR2: SGHVS and FQNEAQ. This CDR3 reads CASSWERTGVGTGELFF. The CDR3, as DNA: TGTGCCAGCAGCTGGGAGAGGACAGGGGTTGGCACCGGGGAGCTGTTTTTT.

The chain has TRBV5-1 and TRBJ2-5, with 8 nucleotides matching TRBD2. The CDR3 contains 16 residues. CDR1 is SGHRS and CDR2 is YFSETQ in the germline V gene. The V segment lost 6 bases and the J segment 5 bases; nucleotides outside the gene matches: 15. CDR3 nucleotides: TGCGCCAGCACCCGGGGGGTAGCGGGGTCGTGGGAGACCCAGTACTTC. Protein sequence: CASTRGVAGSWETQYF.

J is TRBJ1-4 and V is TRBV5-6; weak D call: TRBD1 (5 bases). V was clipped by 3 bases and J by 0 bases, with 15 bases between them. CDR3 length equals 17 residues. Germline CDR1 SGHDT, CDR2 YYEEEE. The CDR3 spells CASSSTGTPATNEKLFF. The DNA of the CDR3 is TGTGCCAGCAGCTCCACCGGGACCCCCGCAACTAATGAAAAACTGTTTTTT.

The CDR3 nucleotides are TGTGCCAGCAGCGTCCGGGACAGGGGGGGAGAAGCTGAAGCTTTCTTT. Translated: CASSVRDRGGEAEAFF. V gene TRBV9 combines with J gene TRBJ1-1; 11 positions agree with TRBD1. V was pared by 2 bases and J by 6 bases, with 9 bases of the junction left unmatched. Per the germline V gene, CDR1 is SGDLS and CDR2 is YYNGEE. The length of the CDR3 is 16 residues.

The chain combines TRBV19 with TRBJ2-4, with TRBD1 as a possible D gene (5 bases). The CDR3 consists of 14 residues. In germline, CDR1 is LNHDA, CDR2 SQIVND (reference sequence). V lost 8 bases and J lost 2, with 13 bases in between. CDR3 residues: CASGSQGSKNIQYF. The CDR3 DNA sequence: TGTGCCAGTGGCTCGCAGGGTTCCAAAAACATTCAGTACTTC.

The chain links TRBV11-2 to TRBJ2-7, with 12 bases identical to TRBD2. J lost 6 bases, V lost 5 bases, and 5 bases had no gene match. This CDR3 contains 14 residues. Germline values: CDR1 SGHAT, CDR2 FQNNGV. In nucleotides, the CDR3 is TGTGCCAGCAGCCTTGGACTAGCGGGGACCGAGCAGTACTTC. This codes for CASSLGLAGTEQYF.

The chain has TRBV19 and TRBJ1-2, with unresolved D. The CDR3 sequence is 14 residues long. Trimming stripped 4 bases from V and 4 bases from J, with 13 bases between. Per the germline V gene, CDR1 is LNHDA and CDR2 is SQIVND (reference sequence). DNA of the CDR3: TGTGCCAGTAGTAGGCTCCCGCCAGTCTATGGCTACACCTTC. Translating it yields CASSRLPPVYGYTF.

This clone was seen more than once but under ten times. This rearrangement joins TRBV6-5 to TRBJ1-5, with D hard to call. V lost 0 bases and J lost 1, with 7 bases in between. The length of the CDR3 is 15 residues. Germline assignment: CDR1 MNHEY and CDR2 SVGAGI. The CDR3 spells CASSYSVDSNQPQHF. For the CDR3, the DNA is TGTGCCAGCAGTTACTCGGTGGACAGCAATCAGCCCCAGCATTTT.

CDR3 in amino acids: CASSPGGGNVLTF. CDR3 in DNA: TGTGCCAGCAGTCCGGGGGGGGGTAACGTCCTGACTTTC. The chain employs TRBV6-5 and TRBJ2-6, with 8 bases fitting TRBD2. This CDR3 is built from 13 residues. V was pared by 5 bases and J by 10 bases, with 4 bases of the junction left unmatched. CDR1 MNHEY and CDR2 SVGAGI come from the germline V gene.

The chain couples TRBV9 to TRBJ1-4; D may be TRBD1 (5 bases). V lost 4 bases and J lost 6, with 13 bases in between. The CDR3 spans 14 residues. Germline lookup yields CDR1 SGDLS and CDR2 YYNGEE. The CDR3 is CASSPGADDEKLFF. The CDR3, as DNA: TGTGCCAGCAGCCCCGGGGCGGACGATGAAAAACTGTTTTTT.

The V and J genes are TRBV6-5 and TRBJ1-2; no clear D. The germline gives CDR1 MNHEY, CDR2 SVGAGI. The CDR3 loop spans 14 amino acids. V gave up 7 bases and J gave up 4 bases, with 16 bases separating them. The CDR3 reads CASTGLSPFYGYTF. The CDR3 bases are TGTGCCAGCACCGGACTTTCCCCCTTCTATGGCTACACCTTC.

Written as DNA, the CDR3 is TGTGCCAGCTCACAACTAGCGGGGGGGCCGGATACGCAGTATTTT. Its translation is CASSQLAGGPDTQYF. This rearrangement joins TRBV18 to TRBJ2-3; 13 nucleotides line up with TRBD2. The CDR3 covers 15 residues. Germline values: CDR1 KGHSH, CDR2 LQKENI. Germline trimming cut 4 bases from V and 6 bases from J; bases unmatched to any gene: 4.